This T cell receptor beta chain was recovered during a study of blood T cell repertoires in COVID-19. The CDR3 spans 13 residues. Germline V lookup: CDR1 SGHRS, CDR2 YFSETQ. The V end lost 4 bases, the J end lost 8 bases, and 15 bases lay between the germline ends. Allocation to cohorts depended on clinical history reported by the participants. Within 2 weeks before study entry, exposed participants met a COVID-19 case. The data were produced by immunoSEQ multiplex PCR, yet TCRdb's version contains in-frame clones alone and is incomplete. Among over 350,000 clones listed, just over 90% were seen once.

The sequenced sample was PBMCs or T cells enriched from blood (not recorded which). This rearrangement joins TRBV5-1 to TRBJ1-2; D call uncertain. The TCR comes from a woman aged 35 to 49 who had been exposed to COVID-19. The CDR3 region is CASSAVSSGGYTF. The CDR3 nucleotides are TGCGCCAGCAGCGCTGTGTCGTCCGGGGGCTACACCTTC.